This entry lists 20 T cell receptor beta chains sequenced from one sample in a study of T cell clonality in common variable immunodeficiency. Sequencing used immunoSEQ multiplex PCR; TCRdb keeps in-frame clones, though not all of them. Altogether about 52,000 clones were found in the sample, and no singletons occur. The source material was peripheral blood mononuclear cells. All receptors derive from a person aged 18 to 70 in good health.

Comment on this clone: The read halts 3 residues ahead of the CDR3 end, with the missing end drawn from the germline J gene. The chain combines TRBV7-9 with TRBJ1-6, with a tentative D call TRBD1 (6 bases). Germline V gene lookup returns CDR1 SEHNR and CDR2 FQNEAQ (reference sequence). This CDR3 has 13 amino acids. The covered CDR3 bases are TGTGCCATCCTTATGACAGGCCAAATGCCC. It is translated as CAILMTGQMP. The full CDR3 protein reads CAILMTGQMPLHF. The full variable domain, completed using reference TRBV7-9 and TRBJ1-6, is DTGVSQNPRHKITKRGQNVTFRCDPISEHNRLYWYRQTLGQGPEFLTYFQNEAQLEKSRLLSDRFSAERPKGSFSTLEIQRTEQGDSAMYLCAILMTGQMPLHFGNGTRLTVT.

This clone was seen more than once but under ten times. Germline is not matched at one junction end, which may reflect a read error. The observed sequence ends 3 residues before the CDR3 terminus, with the missing tail filled in from the germline J gene. The gene calls are TRBV7-2 and TRBJ1-3; unclear D gene. The CDR3 sequence is 16 residues long. Germline V gene sequence: CDR1 SGHTA, CDR2 FQGNSA. The sequenced CDR3 bases are TGTGCCAGCAGCCTAGCCAACACTATCTGGTGGAACACC. Amino acid sequence: CASSLANTIWWNT. The CDR3 as a whole reads CASSLANTIWWNTIYF.

The CDR3 reads CASSLISGIGYTF. The sequenced CDR3 bases are TGTGCCAGCAGCTTAATCTCGGGGATCGGC. The chain uses TRBV7-8 and TRBJ1-2; D call uncertain. The read ends 3 residues before the CDR3 terminus; that terminus is restored from the germline J gene. Germline loops: CDR1 SGHVS, CDR2 FQNEAQ. The CDR3 loop spans 13 amino acids. Full variable domain (remainder filled in from reference TRBV7-8 and TRBJ1-2): GAGVSQSPRYKVAKRGQDVALRCDPISGHVSLFWYQQALGQGPEFLTYFQNEAQLDKSGLPSDRFFAERPEGSVSTLKIQRTQQEDSAVYLCASSLISGIGYTFGSGTRLTVV.

This clone was counted at least ten times. Read sequence stops 3 residues before the CDR3 end, and the germline J gene provides the missing end. J is TRBJ2-7 and V is TRBV28; D might be TRBD1 (6 bases). Germline V gene data show CDR1 as MDHEN and CDR2 as SYDVKM. The CDR3 has 16 amino acids. Trimming removed 4 bases at V and 2 bases at J, with 18 bases between. The CDR3 DNA, read in part, is TGTGCCAGCAGTTCCCCACCCCCGGACAGACCCTACGAG. Its translation: CASSSPPPDRPYE. The whole CDR3 sequence reads CASSSPPPDRPYEQYF.

As concerns this clone: From the germline J gene comes the end of the CDR3, since the read stops 3 residues before it. The chain has TRBV7-9 and TRBJ1-2; possibly TRBD1 for D (6 bases). The CDR3 length is 14 residues. CDR1 and CDR2 (germline): SEHNR, FQNEAQ (reference sequence). Partial CDR3 DNA: TGTGCCAGCAGCTCGTCGGGGGGGCGTGGCGAC. Encoded protein: CASSSSGGRGD. The whole CDR3 protein is CASSSSGGRGDYTF.

This clone was picked up many times. The covered CDR3 bases are TGTGCCAGCAGCTTAGATCAAGGGTTTCTCTATGGC. Translating gives CASSLDQGFLYG. The CDR3 as a whole reads CASSLDQGFLYGYTF. The chain is built from TRBV11-2 and TRBJ1-2; no firm D call. Sequencing ends 3 residues short of the CDR3 end; the germline J gene provides the rest. Deletions cut 0 bases from V and 4 bases from J, with 12 bases between. CDR1 is SGHAT and CDR2 is FQNNGV in the germline V gene. This CDR3 has 15 amino acids.

This clone was observed many times. The read falls 3 residues short of the CDR3 end, and the missing part is taken from the germline J gene. V gene TRBV20-1 combines with J gene TRBJ1-3; 7 bases line up with TRBD1. Unmatched junction bases numbered 5, after V lost 5 bases and J lost 4 bases. Germline CDR1 and CDR2: DFQATT and SNEGSKA (reference sequence). CDR3 size: 13 residues. The CDR3 loop is CSAWDSQGNTIYF. The covered CDR3 bases are TGCAGTGCTTGGGACAGCCAGGGAAACACC.

This clone has a count of ten or more. Read coverage stops 3 residues before the CDR3 terminus; the germline J gene supplies the remainder. The chain carries TRBV20-1 and TRBJ2-3, with 11 bases lining up with TRBD2. The length of the CDR3 is 18 residues. The junction had 11 bases not matched to a gene; V was cut back by 0 bases and J by 3 bases. The germline gives CDR1 DFQATT, CDR2 SNEGSKA (reference sequence). The covered CDR3 bases are TGCAGTGCTAGAGATTTGCTAGCGGGAGGAGTAGTGACAGATACG. It is translated as CSARDLLAGGVVTDT. The entire CDR3 sequence reads CSARDLLAGGVVTDTQYF.

This clone was recorded at least ten times. The read halts 3 residues ahead of the CDR3 end, with the missing end drawn from the germline J gene. The rearrangement links TRBV19 to TRBJ1-1; D is uncertain. This CDR3 is built from 15 residues. V lost 7 bases, J lost 1 base, and 16 bases lay in between. The germline V gene has CDR1 LNHDA and CDR2 SQIVND (reference sequence). The sequenced part of the CDR3 DNA is TGTGCCAGTACCGCACCCGGACTTTCGAACACTGAA. Protein: CASTAPGLSNTE. The full CDR3 sequence reads CASTAPGLSNTEAFF.

This clone has at least ten counts. The CDR3 end falls 3 residues outside the read, so it is completed with the germline J gene. V is TRBV20-1 and J is TRBJ1-2, with 9 positions matching TRBD1. Per the germline V gene, CDR1 is DFQATT and CDR2 is SNEGSKA (reference sequence). CDR3 length equals 17 residues. CDR3 bases read: TGCAGTGCTAGAGTGGCGCCTCCCAGGACAGGGGATGTCGGC. Amino acid sequence: CSARVAPPRTGDVG. The CDR3 as a whole reads CSARVAPPRTGDVGYTF.

This clone was detected many times. CDR3 residues: CSAKAKVRDSYSNQPQHF. CDR3 DNA, as far as it was read: TGCAGTGCTAAGGCCAAAGTTAGAGACAGCTATAGCAATCAGCCC. The chain recombines TRBV20-1 with TRBJ1-5; possible D gene TRBD1, 5 bases. The CDR3 end lies 3 residues beyond the end of the read and is filled in from the germline J gene. The V end was cut by 4 bases, the J end by 0 bases, with 22 bases between. Germline V gene sequence: CDR1 DFQATT, CDR2 SNEGSKA (reference sequence). The CDR3 runs 18 residues.

Points on this clone: From the germline J gene comes the end of the CDR3, since the read stops 3 residues before it. This chain links TRBV18 with TRBJ1-2, with no clear D. CDR3 length equals 17 residues. From germline, CDR1 is KGHSH and CDR2 LQKENI. Trimming took 5 bases from V and 0 from J, leaving 19 bases between them. CDR3 sequence: CASSLSVSGSPNYGYTF. CDR3 DNA (partial): TGTGCCAGCTCATTGTCGGTTTCGGGTTCTCCTAACTATGGC.

The sample holds many counts of this clone. The read ends 3 residues early relative to the CDR3; the germline J gene fills the gap. The V and J genes are TRBV28 and TRBJ2-7; 7 positions agree with TRBD1. The CDR3 contains 14 residues. Germline CDR1 and CDR2: MDHEN and SYDVKM. Losses at the gene ends were 6 bases for V and 2 bases for J; bases not matched to a gene: 7. The CDR3 reads CASRLTGIAYEQYF. The CDR3 bases that were read are TGTGCCAGCAGGTTGACAGGGATTGCCTACGAG.

This clone was detected many times. The CDR3 is cut off 3 residues early in the read; its end comes from the germline J gene. The chain recombines TRBV19 with TRBJ1-1; D not resolved. The CDR3 runs to 14 residues. The germline gives CDR1 LNHDA, CDR2 SQIVND (reference sequence). The V end was cut by 7 bases, the J end by 3 bases, with 15 bases between. CDR3 DNA, as far as it was read: TGTGCCAGTATCTACCGGGTCGGGGACACTGAA. This gives the protein CASIYRVGDTE. The complete CDR3 reads CASIYRVGDTEAFF.

Remarks on this clone: The read ends 3 residues early relative to the CDR3; the germline J gene fills the gap. V gene TRBV5-1 combines with J gene TRBJ2-5; TRBD2 is a possible D gene (6 bases). V gave up 6 bases and J gave up 1 base, with 13 bases separating them. The CDR3 extends over 14 amino acids. The germline V gene has CDR1 SGHRS and CDR2 YFSETQ. This CDR3 is CASTPGDFQETQYF. The CDR3 bases that were read are TGCGCCAGCACCCCGGGGGACTTCCAAGAGACC.

This clone was seen ten or more times. CDR3 DNA (partial): TGTGCCAGCAGTCAAAACAGGGTTGGA. This translates into CASSQNRVG. The whole CDR3 is CASSQNRVGAFF. V and J are TRBV11-2 and TRBJ1-1; maybe TRBD1 (6 bases). The observed sequence ends 3 residues before the CDR3 terminus, with the missing tail filled in from the germline J gene. The CDR3 consists of 12 residues. Germline CDR1 reads SGHAT; CDR2 reads FQNNGV.

This clone was observed at least ten times. The read halts 3 residues ahead of the CDR3 end, with the missing end drawn from the germline J gene. The chain is built from TRBV20-1 and TRBJ2-1, with a weak D call TRBD2 (6 bases). The germline V gene has CDR1 DFQATT and CDR2 SNEGSKA (reference sequence). The V end was cut by 1 base, the J end by 7 bases, with 14 bases between. This CDR3 is built from 14 residues. Incomplete CDR3 DNA: TGCAGTGCTAGAGGACCGGGACTTTCTAATGAG. Its translation is CSARGPGLSNE. The CDR3 in its entirety is CSARGPGLSNEQFF.

This clone was counted many times. The CDR3 protein is CASSLSPDTQYF. Incomplete CDR3 DNA: TGTGCCAGCAGCTTGTCCCCGGATACG. This chain uses TRBV7-2 with TRBJ2-3; D not certain. The read falls 3 residues short of the CDR3 end, and the missing part is taken from the germline J gene. This CDR3 has 12 residues. Germline loops: CDR1 SGHTA, CDR2 FQGNSA. Trimming took 3 bases from V and 6 from J, leaving 7 bases between them.

This clone was recorded at least ten times. The read ends 3 residues early relative to the CDR3; the germline J gene fills the gap. The chain is built from TRBV11-2 and TRBJ1-6; no firm D call. The V gene lost 5 bases and the J gene lost 9 bases, with 11 bases spanning the gap. Germline V gene lookup returns CDR1 SGHAT and CDR2 FQNNGV. This CDR3 has 13 residues. The CDR3 sequence: CASSQGGISPLHF. The CDR3 bases that were read are TGTGCCAGCAGCCAAGGTGGTATTTCACCC.

In this sample, this clone turned up many times. The DNA ends 3 residues before the CDR3 does, and the rest of the CDR3 is filled in from the germline J gene. This rearrangement joins TRBV20-1 to TRBJ1-2, with D possibly matching TRBD1 (5 bases). With 2 bases removed from V and 5 bases from J, the gap between germline ends came to 15 bases. Germline V gives CDR1 DFQATT, CDR2 SNEGSKA (reference sequence). The CDR3 loop spans 14 amino acids. CDR3 sequence: CSARQQGRGYGYTF. CDR3 bases read: TGCAGTGCTAGACAGCAGGGAAGGGGATATGGC.